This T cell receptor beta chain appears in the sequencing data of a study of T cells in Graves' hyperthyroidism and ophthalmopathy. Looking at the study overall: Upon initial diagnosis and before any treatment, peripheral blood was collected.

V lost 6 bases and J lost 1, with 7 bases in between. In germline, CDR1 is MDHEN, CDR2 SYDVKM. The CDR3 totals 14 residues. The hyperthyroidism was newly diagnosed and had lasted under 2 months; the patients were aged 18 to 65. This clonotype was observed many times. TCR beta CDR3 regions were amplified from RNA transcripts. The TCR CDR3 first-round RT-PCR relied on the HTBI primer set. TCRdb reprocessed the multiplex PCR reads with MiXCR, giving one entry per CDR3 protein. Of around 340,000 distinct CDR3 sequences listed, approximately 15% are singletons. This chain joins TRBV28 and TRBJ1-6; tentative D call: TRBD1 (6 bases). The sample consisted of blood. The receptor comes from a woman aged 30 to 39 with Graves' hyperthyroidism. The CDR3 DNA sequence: TGTGCCAGCAGAGGGGGGTCCTATAATTCACCCCTCCACTTT. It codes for CASRGGSYNSPLHF.